The 4 T cell receptor beta chains reported below all come from one sample, sequenced in a study of persistence of HIV-infected CD4 T cells. The antigens for these receptors are not known. The stimulus was an HIV-1 Gag 15-mer peptide pool, roughly 1 ug/peptide/mL. Memory cells lacking CD40L and CD69 with high CD45RO were sorted. The immunoSEQ assay was version 4, run in survey mode. Profiling relied on immunoSEQ multiplex PCR, and the TCRdb table lists in-frame clones only, not all of them. The data contain roughly 35,000 clones, roughly 80% of them singletons. The sample was cultured CD4+ T cells from PBMCs, taken from a patient who received antiretroviral therapy. All receptors derive from an adult with HIV. The donor label of this sample is uncertain.

This chain connects TRBV6-5 to TRBJ1-5; unclear D gene. The CDR3 consists of 13 residues. V was cut by 11 bases and J by 4 bases, with 15 bases left in between. Germline V gene sequence: CDR1 MNHEY, CDR2 SVGAGI. The CDR3 spells CAGQKAGNQPQHF. In DNA, the CDR3 is TGTGCCGGTCAAAAGGCGGGGAATCAGCCCCAGCATTTT.

In this sample, this clone turned up once. In DNA form, the CDR3 reads TGTGCCACCAGTGATTTGCCAGGGGCCTCCTCTAACTATGGCTACACCTTC. This encodes CATSDLPGASSNYGYTF. The chain recombines TRBV24-1 with TRBJ1-2, with D maybe TRBD1 (6 bases). Germline V lookup: CDR1 KGHDR, CDR2 SFDVKD. The CDR3 has 17 residues. V gave up 0 bases and J gave up 0 bases, with 13 bases separating them.

The chain has TRBV19 and TRBJ1-4; the match to TRBD1 covers 9 bases. Germline-derived CDR1 and CDR2 are LNHDA and SQIVND (reference sequence). After removal of 5 bases from V and 8 bases from J, the junction contained 9 bases not matched to a gene. CDR3 length: 15 amino acids. The DNA of the CDR3 is TGTGCCAGTAGTGCGGGGACAGGGACCGAAGAAAAACTGTTTTTT. Translating gives CASSAGTGTEEKLFF. Full variable domain (remainder filled in from reference TRBV19 and TRBJ1-4): DGGITQSPKYLFRKEGQNVTLSCEQNLNHDAMYWYRQDPGQGLRLIYYSQIVNDFQKGDIAEGYSVSREKKESFPLTVTSAQKNPTAFYLCASSAGTGTEEKLFFGSGTQLSVL.

This clone appeared once. The rearrangement uses TRBV18 and TRBJ2-2, with D tentatively TRBD1 (5 bases). There are 15 residues in the CDR3. Germline values: CDR1 KGHSH, CDR2 LQKENI. V was pared by 2 bases and J by 0 bases, with 7 bases between. CDR3 nucleotides: TGTGCCAGCTCACCAGGGGCAACGAACACCGGGGAGCTGTTTTTT. Encoded protein: CASSPGATNTGELFF.